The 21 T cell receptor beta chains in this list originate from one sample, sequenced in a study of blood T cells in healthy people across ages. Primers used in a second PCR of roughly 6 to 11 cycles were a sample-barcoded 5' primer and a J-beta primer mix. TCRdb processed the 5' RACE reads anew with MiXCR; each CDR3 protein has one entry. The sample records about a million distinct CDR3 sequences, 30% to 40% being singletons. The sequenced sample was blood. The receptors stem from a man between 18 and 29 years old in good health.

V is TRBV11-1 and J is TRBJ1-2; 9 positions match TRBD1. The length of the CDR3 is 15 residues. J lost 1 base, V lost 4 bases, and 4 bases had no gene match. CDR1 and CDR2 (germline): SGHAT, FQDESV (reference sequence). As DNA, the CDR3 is TGTGCCAGCAGCTCGACAGGGGGGCTTAACTATGGCTACACCTTC. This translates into CASSSTGGLNYGYTF.

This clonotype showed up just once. DNA of the CDR3: TGTGCCAGCAGTTCATACGGGGGCGATGGCTACACCTTC. It translates to CASSSYGGDGYTF. This chain connects TRBV12-3 or TRBV12-4 to TRBJ1-2, with D perhaps matching TRBD1 (6 bases). V lost 4 bases and J lost 6, with 12 bases in between. This CDR3 is built from 13 residues.

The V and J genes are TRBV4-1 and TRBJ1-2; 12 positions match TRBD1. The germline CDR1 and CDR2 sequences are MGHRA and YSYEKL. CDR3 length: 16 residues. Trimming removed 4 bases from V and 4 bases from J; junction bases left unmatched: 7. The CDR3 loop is CASSPMGQGAVYGYTF. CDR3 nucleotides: TGCGCCAGCAGCCCCATGGGACAGGGGGCGGTCTATGGCTACACCTTC.

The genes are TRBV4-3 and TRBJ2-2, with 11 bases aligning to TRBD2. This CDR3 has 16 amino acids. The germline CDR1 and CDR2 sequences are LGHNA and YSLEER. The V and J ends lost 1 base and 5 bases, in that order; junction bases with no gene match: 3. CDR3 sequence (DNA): TGCGCCAGCAGCCAAGGACTAGCGGGGAGAACCGGGGAGCTGTTTTTT. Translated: CASSQGLAGRTGELFF.

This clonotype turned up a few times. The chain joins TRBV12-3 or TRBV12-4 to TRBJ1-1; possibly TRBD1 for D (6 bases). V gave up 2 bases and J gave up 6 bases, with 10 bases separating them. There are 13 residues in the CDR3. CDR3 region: CASSLRGGSEAFF. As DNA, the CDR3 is TGTGCCAGCAGTTTACGGGGGGGCTCTGAAGCTTTCTTT.

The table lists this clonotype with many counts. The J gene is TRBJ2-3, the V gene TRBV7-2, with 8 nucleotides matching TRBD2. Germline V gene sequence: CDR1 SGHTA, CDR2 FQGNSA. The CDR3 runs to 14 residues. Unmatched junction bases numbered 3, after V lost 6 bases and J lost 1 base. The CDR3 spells CASSRGGRTDTQYF. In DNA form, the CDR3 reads TGTGCCAGCAGTCGGGGGGGCCGCACAGATACGCAGTATTTT.

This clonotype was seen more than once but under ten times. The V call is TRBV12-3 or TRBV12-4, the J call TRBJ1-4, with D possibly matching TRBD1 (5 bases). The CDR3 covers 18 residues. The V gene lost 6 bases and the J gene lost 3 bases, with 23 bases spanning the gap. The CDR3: CASRRQRLQKIANEKLFF. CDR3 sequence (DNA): TGTGCCAGCAGGCGACAGAGACTGCAAAAGATCGCTAATGAAAAACTGTTTTTT.

The CDR3 bases are TGTGCCAGCAGTTTGGCGACGGGCAGTGAAAAACTGTTTTTT. Protein: CASSLATGSEKLFF. V usage is TRBV12-3 or TRBV12-4 and J usage is TRBJ1-4; D gene unclear. CDR3 length equals 14 residues. Trimming removed 3 bases from V and 7 bases from J, with 12 bases in between.

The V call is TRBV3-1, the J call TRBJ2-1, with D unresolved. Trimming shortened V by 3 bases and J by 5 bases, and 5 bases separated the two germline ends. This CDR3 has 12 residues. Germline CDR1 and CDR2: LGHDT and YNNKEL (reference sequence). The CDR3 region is CASSHIDNEQFF. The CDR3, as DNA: TGTGCCAGCAGCCACATCGACAATGAGCAGTTCTTC.

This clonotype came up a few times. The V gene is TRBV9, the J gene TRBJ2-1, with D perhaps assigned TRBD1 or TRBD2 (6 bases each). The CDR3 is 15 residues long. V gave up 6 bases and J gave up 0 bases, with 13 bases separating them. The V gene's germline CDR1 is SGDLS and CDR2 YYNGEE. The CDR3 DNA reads TGTGCCAGCACCTTTTCGGGGGCCTCCTACAATGAGCAGTTCTTC. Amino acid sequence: CASTFSGASYNEQFF.

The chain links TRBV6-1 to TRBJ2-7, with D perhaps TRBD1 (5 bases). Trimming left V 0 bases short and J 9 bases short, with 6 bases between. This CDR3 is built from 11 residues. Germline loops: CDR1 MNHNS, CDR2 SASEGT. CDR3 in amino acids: CASSEAGPQYF. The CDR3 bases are TGTGCCAGCAGTGAAGCGGGGCCGCAGTACTTC.

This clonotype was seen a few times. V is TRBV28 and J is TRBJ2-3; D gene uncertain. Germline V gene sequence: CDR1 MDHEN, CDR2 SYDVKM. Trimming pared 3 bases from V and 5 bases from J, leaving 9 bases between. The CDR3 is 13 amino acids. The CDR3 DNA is TGTGCCAGCAGTTTTCAGCCCTTAGATACGCAGTATTTT. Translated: CASSFQPLDTQYF.

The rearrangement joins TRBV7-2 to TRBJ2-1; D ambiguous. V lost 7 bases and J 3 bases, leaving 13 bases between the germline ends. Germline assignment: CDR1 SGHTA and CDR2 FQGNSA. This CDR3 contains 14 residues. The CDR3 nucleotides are TGTGCCAGCACCACGGATAGCAACTACAATGAGCAGTTCTTC. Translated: CASTTDSNYNEQFF.

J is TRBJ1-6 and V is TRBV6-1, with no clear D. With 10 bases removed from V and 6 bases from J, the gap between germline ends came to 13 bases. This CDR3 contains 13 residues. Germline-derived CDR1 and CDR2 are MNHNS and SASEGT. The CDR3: CATKETSNSPLHF. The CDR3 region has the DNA TGTGCCACCAAGGAGACTTCTAATTCACCCCTCCACTTT.

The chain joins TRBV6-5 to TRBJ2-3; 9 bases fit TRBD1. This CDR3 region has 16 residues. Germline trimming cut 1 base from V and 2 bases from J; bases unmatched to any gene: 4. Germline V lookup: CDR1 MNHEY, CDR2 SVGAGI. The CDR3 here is CASSYLDRGYTDTQYF. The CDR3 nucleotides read TGTGCCAGCAGTTACTTGGACAGGGGATACACAGATACGCAGTATTTT.

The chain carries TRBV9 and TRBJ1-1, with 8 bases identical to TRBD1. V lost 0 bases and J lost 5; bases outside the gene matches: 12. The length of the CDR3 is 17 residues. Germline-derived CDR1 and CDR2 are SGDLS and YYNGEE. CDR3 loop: CASSVGLAGGRSTEAFF. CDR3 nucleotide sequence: TGTGCCAGCAGCGTAGGGTTGGCAGGGGGCAGGAGTACTGAAGCTTTCTTT.

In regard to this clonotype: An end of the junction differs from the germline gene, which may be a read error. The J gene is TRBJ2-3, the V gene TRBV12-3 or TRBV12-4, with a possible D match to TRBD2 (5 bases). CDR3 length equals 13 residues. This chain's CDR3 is CASSRYSADTRYF. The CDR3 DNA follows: TGTGCCAGCAGTCGTTATAGCGCAGATACGCGGTATTTT.

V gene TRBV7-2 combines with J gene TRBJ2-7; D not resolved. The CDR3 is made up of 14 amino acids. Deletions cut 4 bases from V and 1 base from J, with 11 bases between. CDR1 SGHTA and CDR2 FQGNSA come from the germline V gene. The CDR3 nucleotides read TGTGCCAGCAGCTACTCTGACTGGTCCTACGAGCAGTACTTC. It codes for CASSYSDWSYEQYF. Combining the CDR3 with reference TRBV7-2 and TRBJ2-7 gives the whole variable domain GAGVSQSPSNKVTEKGKDVELRCDPISGHTALYWYRQSLGQGLEFLIYFQGNSAPDKSGLPSDRFSAERTGGSVSTLTIQRTQQEDSAVYLCASSYSDWSYEQYFGPGTRLTVT.

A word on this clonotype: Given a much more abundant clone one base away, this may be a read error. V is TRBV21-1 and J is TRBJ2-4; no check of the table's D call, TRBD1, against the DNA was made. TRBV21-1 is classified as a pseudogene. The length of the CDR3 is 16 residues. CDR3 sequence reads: CASPLGAVLAKNIQYF. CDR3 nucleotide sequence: TGTGCCAGCCCCCTGGGAGCTGTACTAGCCAAAAACATTCAGTACTTC.

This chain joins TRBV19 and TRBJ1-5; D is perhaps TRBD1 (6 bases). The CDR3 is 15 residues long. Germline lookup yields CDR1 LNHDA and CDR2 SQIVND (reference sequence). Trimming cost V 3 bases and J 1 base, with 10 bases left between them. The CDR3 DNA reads TGTGCCAGTAGTATGCCAGGGGAGAGCAATCAGCCCCAGCATTTT. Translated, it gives CASSMPGESNQPQHF.

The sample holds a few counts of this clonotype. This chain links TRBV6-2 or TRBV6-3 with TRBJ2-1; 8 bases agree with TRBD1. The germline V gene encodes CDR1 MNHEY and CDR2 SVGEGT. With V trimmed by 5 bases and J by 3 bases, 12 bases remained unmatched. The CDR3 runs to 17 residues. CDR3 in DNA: TGTGCCAGCAGTGGGGGACAGGACGCCCTATTCTACAATGAGCAGTTCTTC. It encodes CASSGGQDALFYNEQFF.